This entry describes one T cell receptor (beta chain). The antigen remains unidentified. Profiling relied on immunoSEQ multiplex PCR, and the TCRdb table lists in-frame clones only, not all of them. The sample records 95,000 to 150,000 clones, 90% being singletons. This CDR3 contains 17 residues. The data belong to a study of T cell responses to AZD1222 COVID-19 vaccine. Across the whole study: Pooling was applied to second doses at about 4 or about 12 weeks.

Study-wide results and limits: Just a handful of people given AZD1222 tested seropositive at baseline. Sampled repertoires all dated from after the peak T cell response. Vaccine-associated CD4 TCRs spanned spike, dominant at 160-218 and 743-854.

The chain is built from TRBV12-2 and TRBJ2-4; no check of the table's D call, TRBD2, against the DNA was made. TRBV12-2 is assigned pseudogene status. This receptor was taken from an adult in good health. This specimen consisted of peripheral blood, obtained on day 0 of AZD1222 vaccination. CDR3 sequence: CASRRNSDSPGINIQYF. The CDR3 DNA sequence: TGTGCAAGTCGCCGAAATAGCGACTCCCCGGGGATAAACATTCAGTACTTC.